The 8 T cell receptor beta chains given below trace back to one sample, sequenced in a study of T cell repertoires in cytomegalovirus infection. TCRdb analysed the reads with MiXCR anew, one entry per CDR3 protein. The sample includes roughly 170,000 distinct CDR3 sequences, 20% to 25% of them seen just once. No antigen has been identified for these receptors. The source was CD8+ T cells from cultured PBMCs, collected from culture after CMV antigen stimulation. All receptors come from a human donor in good health (CMV status not recorded). Some clones in this sample may be carry-over from other donors' samples.

In DNA form, the CDR3 reads TGTGCCAGCAGCTCCCGGGACAGGGGAGTCGAGGAGACCCAGTACTTC. Amino acids: CASSSRDRGVEETQYF. J is TRBJ2-5 and V is TRBV7-9; the match to TRBD1 covers 10 bases. V dropped 4 bases and J dropped 5; count of bases not matched to a gene: 10. CDR1 and CDR2 from the germline V gene are SEHNR and FQNEAQ (reference sequence). CDR3 size: 16 residues. The entire variable domain, with the rest obtained from reference TRBV7-9 and TRBJ2-5, is as follows: DTGVSQNPRHKITKRGQNVTFRCDPISEHNRLYWYRQTLGQGPEFLTYFQNEAQLEKSRLLSDRFSAERPKGSFSTLEIQRTEQGDSAMYLCASSSRDRGVEETQYFGPGTRLLVL.

This clonotype has only a few counts. The chain carries TRBV12-3 or TRBV12-4 and TRBJ1-5; tentatively, D is TRBD1 (6 bases). V lost 1 base, J lost 9 bases, and 22 bases lay in between. CDR3 length: 17 residues. The CDR3 DNA reads TGTGCCAGCAGTTTAGATGGGGACACAGGGAGTCCTCGGCCCCAGCATTTT. Residues: CASSLDGDTGSPRPQHF.

This clonotype occurred a few times. The chain joins TRBV6-2 or TRBV6-3 to TRBJ1-1; TRBD1 might be the D (6 bases). Trimming took off 5 bases at V and 7 bases at J, with 17 bases between the two ends. This CDR3 has 14 residues. Per the germline V gene, CDR1 is MNHEY and CDR2 is SVGEGT. The CDR3 loop is CASSLRTETLEAFF. The CDR3, as DNA: TGTGCCAGCAGTCTACGGACAGAAACCCTTGAAGCTTTCTTT.

This chain joins TRBV5-5 and TRBJ1-1; 8 nucleotides line up with TRBD1. V lost 6 bases to trimming and J lost 5 bases; unmatched junction nucleotides: 3. This CDR3 has 12 amino acids. Germline V lookup: CDR1 SGHKS, CDR2 YYEKEE (reference sequence). CDR3 nucleotides: TGTGCCAGCACCAGGACAGGGACTGAAGCTTTCTTT. Translation: CASTRTGTEAFF.

This clonotype was found many times. The chain has TRBV5-5 and TRBJ1-2, with unresolved D. Looked up from germline, CDR1 is SGHKS and CDR2 is YYEKEE (reference sequence). V dropped 6 bases and J dropped 0 bases, with 15 bases sitting between them. The CDR3 sequence is 15 residues long. CDR3 sequence: CASTRPGISNYGYTF. Here the CDR3 DNA reads TGTGCCAGCACTAGGCCGGGGATCTCTAACTATGGCTACACCTTC.

The V call is TRBV7-2, the J call TRBJ2-7; TRBD2 is a possible D gene (7 bases). V gave up 1 base and J gave up 2 bases, with 9 bases separating them. The CDR3 totals 14 residues. Germline V gene sequence: CDR1 SGHTA, CDR2 FQGNSA. Here the CDR3 reads CASSLEGGAYEQYF. CDR3 DNA sequence: TGTGCCAGCAGCTTAGAGGGGGGGGCCTACGAGCAGTACTTC.

This clonotype appeared many times. The chain has TRBV7-3 and TRBJ2-7, with 8 bases that match TRBD2. Germline V gene lookup returns CDR1 SGHTA and CDR2 FQGTGA. The CDR3 runs 15 residues. Unmatched junction bases numbered 13, after V lost 5 bases and J lost 7 bases. The DNA of the CDR3 is TGTGCCAGCAGCCCGACGGGGGGGGGCGCGGGGGAGCAGTACTTC. Amino acids: CASSPTGGGAGEQYF.

This clonotype has only a few counts. V usage is TRBV7-6 and J usage is TRBJ2-3; 15 positions match TRBD2. The CDR3 is made up of 18 amino acids. Germline V gene lookup returns CDR1 SGHVS and CDR2 FNYEAQ. The V gene end was trimmed by 5 bases and the J gene end by 2 bases; junction bases not matched to a gene: 8. The CDR3 loop is CASSTGLAGGLYTDTQYF. The CDR3 DNA reads as TGTGCCAGCAGCACGGGACTAGCGGGGGGACTATACACAGATACGCAGTATTTT.